These T cell receptor beta chains were read from a single sample in a study of T cell repertoires in cytomegalovirus infection. Their antigen targets remain unknown. TCRdb recomputed calls from the reads with MiXCR, one row per CDR3 protein. The sample includes about 360,000 distinct CDR3 sequences, nearly 35% of them seen just once. Sample: cultured PBMCs, taken from culture after CMV antigen stimulation. All receptors come from a human donor in good health (CMV status not recorded). Some clones in this sample may be carry-over from other donors' samples. Each CDR3 is given with its conserved first and last residue. Each record gives: V gene, J gene, clone size, CDR3 length, D gene, CDR3 DNA, CDR3 protein. A D gene is named only where the DNA matches it firmly. Only some rows state a clone size, as once, few, many or a class for expanded clones.

TRBV7-8	TRBJ2-1	NA	14	NA	TGTGCCAGCAGCTTACCGACCACATCGAGCGAGCAGTTCTTC	CASSLPTTSSEQFF
TRBV18	TRBJ2-3	NA	12	NA	TGTGCCAGCTCAGACTCCCCAGATACGCAGTATTTT	CASSDSPDTQYF
TRBV7-2	TRBJ2-7	NA	15	TRBD1	TGTGCCAGCAGCGCATCCCGACAGGGGGCGGGGGAGCAGTACTTC	CASSASRQGAGEQYF
TRBV10-3	TRBJ1-4	once	14	NA	TGTGCCATCAGTGAGGGGGGGCCTAATGAAAAACTGTTTTTC	CAISEGGPNEKLFF
TRBV7-2	TRBJ1-1	NA	17	TRBD1	TGTGCCAGCAGCCCGGGGACAGGGTTTTTCCAAAACACTGAAGCTTTCTTT	CASSPGTGFFQNTEAFF
TRBV12-3/TRBV12-4	TRBJ1-3	NA	16	TRBD1	TGTGCCAGCATCGATCAAACAGGGGGCCGGGGAAACACCATATATTTT	CASIDQTGGRGNTIYF
TRBV6-1	TRBJ2-3	many	14	TRBD2	TGTGCCAGCAGTTTGGGACTAGTTGCGGATACGCAGTATTTT	CASSLGLVADTQYF
TRBV30	TRBJ2-7	NA	11	NA	TGTGCCTGGGGGCCGGACTACGAGCAGTACTTC	CAWGPDYEQYF
TRBV20-1	TRBJ2-5	many	14	TRBD2	TGCAGTGCCGAGGTAGCGGGAGCTGGGGAGACCCAGTACTTC	CSAEVAGAGETQYF
TRBV9	TRBJ1-6	NA	16	NA	TGTGCCAGCAGCGTAGACGGAAGCTCCTATAATTCACCCCTCCACTTT	CASSVDGSSYNSPLHF
TRBV7-3	TRBJ2-1	NA	16	TRBD2	TGTGCCAGCAGTCGGACTAGCGGGAGTAGCGGCAATGAGCAGTTCTTC	CASSRTSGSSGNEQFF
TRBV6-2/TRBV6-3	TRBJ2-2	NA	14	NA	TGTGCCAGCAGGGAGGAGGGCGACACCGGGGAGCTGTTTTTT	CASREEGDTGELFF
TRBV4-2	TRBJ2-1	few	16	NA	TGTGCCAGCAGCCAAGAGTGGGGCGGGATTGTGAATGAGCAGTTCTTC	CASSQEWGGIVNEQFF
TRBV7-2	TRBJ1-2	NA	13	NA	TGTGCCAGCAGCTTCGAGACTAACTATGGCTACACCTTC	CASSFETNYGYTF
TRBV4-1	TRBJ2-2	NA	15	NA	TGCGCCAGCAGCCAAGAGACGGGGGACACCGGGGAGCTGTTTTTT	CASSQETGDTGELFF
TRBV7-2	TRBJ1-4	many	14	NA	TGTGCCAGCAGCGCCGGACAAGGAGGCGAAAAACTGTTTTTT	CASSAGQGGEKLFF
TRBV25-1	TRBJ2-3	few	14	NA	TGTGCCAGCAGTCGGGGGATAAACACAGATACGCAGTATTTT	CASSRGINTDTQYF
TRBV7-2	TRBJ2-3	NA	13	NA	TGTGCCAGCAGCTCCACCTACACAGATACGCAGTATTTT	CASSSTYTDTQYF
TRBV5-1	TRBJ2-6	many	19	TRBD2	TGCGCCAGCAGCCCCTGGACTAGCGGTATCCCCTCTGGGGCCAACGTCCTGACTTTC	CASSPWTSGIPSGANVLTF
TRBV6-2/TRBV6-3	TRBJ2-1	NA	16	TRBD1	TGTGCCAGCAGTTCCTGGACAGGGCCCCTTTACAATGAGCAGTTCTTC	CASSSWTGPLYNEQFF
TRBV29-1	TRBJ2-4	NA	18	NA	TGCAGCGTTGTTTGGGGGCAGCGGACCCCGCTAGCCAAAAACATTCAGTACTTC	CSVVWGQRTPLAKNIQYF
TRBV6-2/TRBV6-3	TRBJ2-3	NA	16	TRBD1	TGTGCCAGCAGTTACTCGAGGGGACAGGGTACAGATACGCAGTATTTT	CASSYSRGQGTDTQYF
TRBV6-2/TRBV6-3	TRBJ2-2	few	14	TRBD1	TGTGCCAGCAGGCAGGGGGCGAACACCGGGGAGCTGTTTTTT	CASRQGANTGELFF
TRBV7-6	TRBJ1-5	few	15	NA	TGTGCCAGCAGCTCCCCCGACAGCCCCAATCAGCCCCAGCATTTT	CASSSPDSPNQPQHF
TRBV10-2	TRBJ2-7	few	16	NA	TGCGCCAGCAGCCCCGGACAGCGGGTCATGACCTACGAGCAGTACTTC	CASSPGQRVMTYEQYF
TRBV7-9	TRBJ2-7	NA	14	NA	TGTGCCAGCAGCCCAGGGGTGGGGGCCCACGAGCAGTACTTC	CASSPGVGAHEQYF
TRBV11-2	TRBJ1-2	once	14	NA	TGTGCCAGCAGCTTATCCGCCAACGGTGATGGCTACACCTTC	CASSLSANGDGYTF
TRBV6-6	TRBJ2-7	NA	17	NA	TGTGCCAGCAGTTACTTCCCCAGGTGGATTTGGGTGTACGAGCAGTACTTC	CASSYFPRWIWVYEQYF
TRBV7-2	TRBJ1-2	NA	13	NA	TGTGCCAGCAGACCCAGGGATCGGGATGGCTACACCTTC	CASRPRDRDGYTF
TRBV7-2	TRBJ2-1	many	13	NA	TGTGCCAGCAGCCCGTACCTGAACAATGAGCAGTTCTTC	CASSPYLNNEQFF
TRBV7-3	TRBJ2-1	NA	16	TRBD2	TGTGCCAGCAGCTTAGAGTGGGGGGGCTCCTACAATGAGCAGTTCTTC	CASSLEWGGSYNEQFF
TRBV7-2	TRBJ1-5	NA	13	NA	TGTGCCAGCCGGCAGAACAGCAATCAGCCCCAGCATTTT	CASRQNSNQPQHF
TRBV7-6	TRBJ2-7	NA	13	TRBD1	TGTGCCGGTAGACAGGGCGACTCCTACGAGCAGTACTTC	CAGRQGDSYEQYF
TRBV11-2	TRBJ2-3	NA	13	NA	TGTGCCAGCACCCAGGGCAACACAGATACGCAGTATTTT	CASTQGNTDTQYF
TRBV28	TRBJ2-1	few	15	NA	TGTGCCAGCAGTTCCAGAGTGAGCTCCTACAATGAGCAGTTCTTC	CASSSRVSSYNEQFF
TRBV6-5	TRBJ2-1	few	16	NA	TGTGCCAGCAGTTACTCGGGGGCGCGATCCTACAATGAGCAGTTCTTC	CASSYSGARSYNEQFF
TRBV12-3/TRBV12-4	TRBJ2-1	many	12	NA	TGTGCCAGCAGTTTATGGAGCTATGAGCAGTTCTTC	CASSLWSYEQFF
TRBV7-2	TRBJ2-1	NA	16	TRBD2	TGTGCCAGCAGCTTCACCGGGACTAGGCCCTCCAATGAGCAGTTCTTC	CASSFTGTRPSNEQFF
TRBV4-3	TRBJ1-5	NA	14	NA	TGCGCCAGCAGCCAAGACAGGGTAGATCGGCCCCAGCATTTT	CASSQDRVDRPQHF
TRBV28	TRBJ2-4	NA	18	NA	TGTGCCAGCAGTTTTCTTGCCGTGGCAGATCTAGCCAAAAACATTCAGTACTTC	CASSFLAVADLAKNIQYF
TRBV7-9	TRBJ1-4	few	17	NA	TGTGCCAGCAGGACGCAGGGAAACGAACCAACTAATGAAAAACTGTTTTTT	CASRTQGNEPTNEKLFF
TRBV7-2	TRBJ2-3	few	16	TRBD1	TGTGCCAGCAGCTCCGTCCGGGACAGGGCTGCAGATACGCAGTATTTT	CASSSVRDRAADTQYF
TRBV5-4	TRBJ2-1	NA	23	TRBD2	TGTGCCAGCAGCCCCCCGAGACTAGCGGGACCCACCCGTGCAACGGCCCCCTACAATGAGCAGTTCTTC	CASSPPRLAGPTRATAPYNEQFF
TRBV6-5	TRBJ1-5	NA	14	TRBD1	TGTGCCAGCAGGCACAGGGGACCGAATCAGCCCCAGCATTTT	CASRHRGPNQPQHF
TRBV7-9	TRBJ1-6	few	15	NA	TGTGCCAGCCGCGGCAGGGATAGTCTGAATTCACCCCTCCACTTT	CASRGRDSLNSPLHF
TRBV20-1	TRBJ2-1	NA	15	TRBD2	TGCAGTGCTAGAGATCAGGCTAGCGGGTACAATGAGCAGTTCTTC	CSARDQASGYNEQFF
TRBV7-2	TRBJ2-5	NA	14	NA	TGTGCCAGCAGCTCCTCGACATGGTCGGAGACCCAGTACTTC	CASSSSTWSETQYF
TRBV7-2	TRBJ1-5	many	13	NA	TGTGCCAGCAGCCCAGACAGCAATCAGCCCCAGCATTTT	CASSPDSNQPQHF
TRBV24-1	TRBJ1-2	NA	13	NA	TGTGCCACCAGTGATTTGGGAGGCTATGGCTACACCTTC	CATSDLGGYGYTF
TRBV7-4	TRBJ1-1	few	16	NA	TGTGCCAGCAGCTCTAGGACCGGGGAGGGACCCACTGAAGCTTTCTTT	CASSSRTGEGPTEAFF
TRBV4-3	TRBJ2-1	few	17	TRBD2	TGCGCCAGCAGCCAAGATGAGGCTAGCGGGTCCTACAATGAGCAGTTCTTC	CASSQDEASGSYNEQFF
TRBV5-4	TRBJ2-7	few	15	NA	TGTGCCAGCAGCCGGGGATTTGCGGGATCCTACGAGCAGTACTTC	CASSRGFAGSYEQYF
TRBV4-1	TRBJ1-3	NA	17	NA	TGCGCCAGCAGCCTTCCGACGGCTACTTCCTCTGGAAACACCATATATTTT	CASSLPTATSSGNTIYF
TRBV2	TRBJ1-2	NA	15	NA	TGTGCCAGCAGCGTGAGAAGGGCGGCGGGCTATGGCTACACCTTC	CASSVRRAAGYGYTF
TRBV9	TRBJ2-4	many	18	TRBD1	TGTGCCAGCAGCGTAGGGGGGCTGGACAGGAGAGCCAAAAACATTCAGTACTTC	CASSVGGLDRRAKNIQYF
TRBV27	TRBJ2-1	NA	17	NA	TGTGCCAGCAGTTTTGACCTCGGGAGTAGGAATTTCAATGAGCAGTTCTTC	CASSFDLGSRNFNEQFF
TRBV23-1	TRBJ1-2	few	14	NA	TGCGCCCCCCGGATCCGGGGTGTTAACTATGGCTACACCTTC	CAPRIRGVNYGYTF
TRBV20-1	TRBJ2-1	NA	14	TRBD1	TGCAGTGTAACCTGGGCAGGGGGCTCGAATGAGCAGTTCTTC	CSVTWAGGSNEQFF
TRBV7-2	TRBJ2-1	once	15	TRBD2	TGTGCCAGCAGCTTAGCGGGGGGGGGTAACAATGAGCAGTTCTTC	CASSLAGGGNNEQFF